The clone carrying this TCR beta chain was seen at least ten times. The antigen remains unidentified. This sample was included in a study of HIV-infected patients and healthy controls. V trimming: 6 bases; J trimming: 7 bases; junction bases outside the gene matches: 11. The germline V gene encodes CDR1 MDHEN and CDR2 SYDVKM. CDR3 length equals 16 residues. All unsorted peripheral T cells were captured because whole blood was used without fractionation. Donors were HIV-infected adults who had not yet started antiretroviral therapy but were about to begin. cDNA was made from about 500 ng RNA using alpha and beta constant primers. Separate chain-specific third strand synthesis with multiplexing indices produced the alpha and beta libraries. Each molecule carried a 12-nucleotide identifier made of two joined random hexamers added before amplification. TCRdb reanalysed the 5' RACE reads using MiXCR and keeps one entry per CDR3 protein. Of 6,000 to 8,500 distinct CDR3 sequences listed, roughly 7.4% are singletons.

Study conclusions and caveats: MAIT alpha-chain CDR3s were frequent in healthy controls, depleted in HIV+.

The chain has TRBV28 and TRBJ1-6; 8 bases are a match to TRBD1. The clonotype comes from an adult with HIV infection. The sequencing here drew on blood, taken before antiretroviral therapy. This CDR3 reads CASRSQGGGNNSPLHF. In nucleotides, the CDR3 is TGTGCCAGCAGGTCACAGGGGGGAGGGAACAATTCACCCCTCCACTTT.